The T cell receptor (beta chain) described here comes from a study of blood T cell repertoires in COVID-19. Turning to the study itself: Some COVID-19 samples were acute and others convalescent; all came from the United States, Italy and Spain.

V was pared by 2 bases and J by 5 bases, with 8 bases of the junction left unmatched. The germline V gene has CDR1 SGHRS and CDR2 YFSETQ. CDR3 size: 16 residues. Sequencing used immunoSEQ multiplex PCR; TCRdb keeps in-frame clones, though not all of them. The sample shows fewer than 30,000 clones, around 86% of them seen only once. This chain joins TRBV5-1 and TRBJ2-1; 9 bases align to TRBD2. This TCR was recovered from a human donor in a cohort sampled during active COVID-19. The sample was peripheral blood. In DNA, the CDR3 is TGCGCCAGCAGCTTAACTATTCTAGCGGGAAACAATGAGCAGTTCTTC. Amino acid sequence: CASSLTILAGNNEQFF.